What follows is one T cell receptor (beta chain) and its context. The data belong to a study of radiotherapy plus CTLA-4 blockade in lung cancer. The CDR3 totals 11 residues. Between the trimmed V and J ends, which lost 2 bases and 12 bases, there was a span of 5 bases. Per the germline V gene, CDR1 is MNHNS and CDR2 is SASEGT. The method was immunoSEQ multiplex PCR; TCRdb's version includes in-frame clones alone and lacks a portion of them. Of about 67,000 clones in the sample, 60% to 80% were seen once. This clonotype was obtained from a human donor with non-small cell lung cancer whose response to radiotherapy plus ipilimumab could not be evaluated. Some clones in this sample may be carry-over from other donors' samples. The chain employs TRBV6-1 and TRBJ1-6; D is unclear. The material was peripheral blood, obtained from a patient treated with radiotherapy plus ipilimumab. CDR3 protein: CASSEREPLHF. The CDR3 DNA reads TGTGCCAGCAGTGAAAGAGAACCCCTCCACTTT.